This TCR beta chain was captured in a study of persistence of HIV-infected CD4 T cells. Cells were stimulated nonspecifically with anti-CD3/anti-CD28 magnetic beads. Responding CD4+ T cells were sorted by upregulation of both CD40 ligand and CD69. PBMCs were depleted of CD8+ T cells before stimulation. CD8-depleted PBMCs were stimulated roughly 17 hours with anti-CD28/CD49d costimulation, CD40-blocking antibody and enfuvirtide. This was the immunoSEQ version 4 assay in survey mode. TCRdb's table, derived via immunoSEQ multiplex PCR, lists solely in-frame clones and lacks some. The sample comprises approximately 45,000 clones, 85% to 90% of which are singletons, and 3.3% rests with the top ten. This CDR3 has 11 amino acids. V was cut by 2 bases and J by 7 bases, with 2 bases left in between. To note about this clone: Its target is not known.

Regarding the study as a whole: Antigen-responding cells were enriched for degenerate expanded CDR3beta sequences. TCR analyses could not target the rare provirus-carrying CMV-responding cells.

The rearrangement links TRBV12-3 or TRBV12-4 to TRBJ1-4; no firm D call. This specimen was CD4+ T cells sorted from PBMCs after 18-hour stimulation, taken from a patient who received antiretroviral therapy. This sequence was found in an adult woman with HIV who was CMV-seropositive. The CDR3 loop is CASSLTEKLFF. The DNA for the CDR3 is TGTGCCAGCAGTTTAACTGAAAAACTGTTTTTT.